This T cell receptor (beta chain) was sequenced for a study of regulatory T cells in long-lasting Graves disease. This CDR3 comprises 14 residues. From germline, CDR1 is DFQATT and CDR2 SNEGSKA (reference sequence). The V and J ends lost 8 bases and 2 bases, in that order; junction bases with no gene match: 12. This clonotype was seen at least ten times. Its antigen is still unknown. Time point meaning: newly diagnosed GD, antithyroid drugs for less than 3 months. From RNA extracted from PBMCs, the TCR library was made. Graves' disease diagnosis used American Thyroid Association guidelines. General study findings and limits: Preferential use of TRBV28, TRBJ1-2 and TRBJ2-5 was seen in persistent disease. Newly diagnosed Graves' patients had higher TCR diversity than persistent ones.

Through Arm-PCR of CDR3 regions and iRepertoire HTBI primers, TCR beta libraries were built. TCRdb fed the multiplex PCR reads into MiXCR, producing one record per CDR3 protein. The sample gives 350,000 to 550,000 distinct CDR3 sequences, around 17% of which show up once; around 23% is in the top ten. The same sample was also studied in work on T cells in Graves' hyperthyroidism and ophthalmopathy.

Sequencing was performed on peripheral blood mononuclear cells (PBMCs), taken at new diagnosis, from a patient treated with antithyroid drugs. The chain has TRBV20-1 and TRBJ2-7; 7 bases align to TRBD1. The TCR originated in a woman in her late teens or twenties with Graves disease. The DNA for the CDR3 is TGCAGTACTCCCGGGACAGACAACCCCTACGAGCAGTACTTC. Translated: CSTPGTDNPYEQYF.